Sequencing of this TCR beta chain was carried out in a study of OX40 agonist ivuxolimab in advanced cancers. Across the whole study: Subjects had a mean age of about 57 years, with a range of 23 to 79; less than 90% were male. Whole-study findings and limits: Patients who responded partially at 0.1-3.0 mg/kg showed clonal expansion ranking among the lowest.

V gave up 1 base and J gave up 0 bases, with 10 bases separating them. CDR3 size: 16 residues. Germline V gives CDR1 LGHNA, CDR2 YSLEER. This clone was recorded a few times. What it binds is unknown. Profiling relied on immunoSEQ multiplex PCR, and the TCRdb table lists in-frame clones only, not all of them. The sample yields 90,000 to 100,000 clones, 70% to 85% seen once. Any history of autoimmune disease or systemic immunosuppression disqualified patients. The rearrangement uses TRBV4-3 and TRBJ1-3; D is ambiguous. The TCR originated in an adult with an advanced solid tumor such as melanoma, head and neck, liver or kidney cancer. Sequences were derived from CD4+ or CD8+ T cells sorted from blood, sampled in a trial of the OX40 agonist ivuxolimab. CDR3 protein: CASSQGRWSSGNTIYF. The CDR3 region has the DNA TGCGCCAGCAGCCAAGGGCGATGGAGCTCTGGAAACACCATATATTTT.